These 32 T cell receptor beta chains came from one sample sequenced in a study of identical twins. From the 5' RACE reads, TCRdb called clonotypes with MiXCR, one entry per CDR3 protein. Found here are around 670,000 distinct CDR3 sequences, 6% to 6.5% of them singletons; the top ten hold roughly 2%. The specimen was naive T cells sorted from blood. The origin of the receptors is a man aged 18 to 30 in good health.

This clonotype was counted many times. The V call is TRBV12-3 or TRBV12-4, the J call TRBJ1-5; tentatively, D is TRBD1 (6 bases). The CDR3 is 14 amino acids. V lost 3 bases and J lost 3, with 9 bases in between. The CDR3 sequence is CASSFPGANQPQHF. The CDR3 DNA is TGTGCCAGCAGTTTCCCAGGGGCCAATCAGCCCCAGCATTTT.

This clonotype was detected only a few times. The rearrangement joins TRBV24-1 to TRBJ1-5; no definite D call. The CDR3 extends over 15 amino acids. V was shortened by 3 bases and J by 4 bases, with 12 bases between the two germline ends. Germline V gene lookup returns CDR1 KGHDR and CDR2 SFDVKD. CDR3 nucleotide sequence: TGTGCCACCAGTGATGCAGTCCTAGGGAATCAGCCCCAGCATTTT. Translating gives CATSDAVLGNQPQHF.

This clonotype turned up a few times. This rearrangement joins TRBV12-3 or TRBV12-4 to TRBJ2-5; 8 nucleotides match TRBD2. This CDR3 is built from 16 residues. Trimming took 6 bases from V and 4 from J; bases not matched to a gene: 13. The CDR3 reads CASRTLSAGGLETQYF. CDR3 nucleotides: TGTGCCAGCAGGACCCTTAGTGCGGGAGGCCTAGAGACCCAGTACTTC.

This clonotype has a count of ten or more. The genes are TRBV6-5 and TRBJ2-3; the match to TRBD2 covers 7 bases. Germline V CDR1 and CDR2: MNHEY, SVGAGI. V was pared by 4 bases and J by 2 bases, with 6 bases of the junction left unmatched. The CDR3 has 15 residues. This chain's CDR3 is CASSWTRAHTDTQYF. DNA of the CDR3: TGTGCCAGCAGTTGGACTAGGGCCCACACAGATACGCAGTATTTT.

The gene calls are TRBV3-1 and TRBJ1-6, with D possibly matching TRBD1 (5 bases). The CDR3 contains 14 residues. Trimming stripped 1 base from V and 8 bases from J, with 9 bases between. The germline V gene encodes CDR1 LGHDT and CDR2 YNNKEL (reference sequence). The CDR3 reads CASSQAGDDSPLHF. The CDR3, as DNA: TGTGCCAGCAGCCAAGCCGGGGACGATTCACCCCTCCACTTT.

This clonotype was counted only a few times. This chain links TRBV28 with TRBJ2-2; maybe TRBD1 (6 bases). Deletions cut 8 bases from V and 6 bases from J, with 19 bases between. Germline values: CDR1 MDHEN, CDR2 SYDVKM. This CDR3 is built from 15 residues. CDR3 nucleotides: TGTGCCAGCGGTCTTAGACAGGCTGTCCCCGGGGAGCTGTTTTTT. It translates to CASGLRQAVPGELFF.

The table lists this clonotype with many counts. The chain has TRBV15 and TRBJ2-1; D is ambiguous. V lost 0 bases to trimming and J lost 4 bases, with 10 bases between them. There are 15 residues in the CDR3. Germline V gives CDR1 LNHNV, CDR2 YYDKDF (reference sequence). The CDR3 DNA reads TGTGCCACCAGCAGAGATCCCCAGGTATACAATGAGCAGTTCTTC. Translating gives CATSRDPQVYNEQFF. Together with reference TRBV15 and TRBJ2-1, the CDR3 gives the full variable domain: DAMVIQNPRYQVTQFGKPVTLSCSQTLNHNVMYWYQQKSSQAPKLLFHYYDKDFNNEADTPDNFQSRRPNTSFCFLDIRSPGLGDTAMYLCATSRDPQVYNEQFFGPGTRLTVL.

In this sample, this clonotype turned up many times. This sequence joins TRBV6-1 and TRBJ1-6, with D maybe TRBD1 (6 bases). Germline V gene sequence: CDR1 MNHNS, CDR2 SASEGT. The CDR3 runs to 15 residues. V was shortened by 5 bases and J by 9 bases, with 17 bases between the two germline ends. CDR3 coding DNA: TGTGCCAGCAGTCCAGCGCAGGGGAATATTTCACCCCTCCACTTT. Residues: CASSPAQGNISPLHF.

The rearrangement uses TRBV6-2 or TRBV6-3 and TRBJ2-7, with D uncertain. The CDR3 extends over 13 amino acids. The germline V and J ends were trimmed by 6 bases and 2 bases, with 11 bases remaining between them. Germline V gene data show CDR1 as MNHEY and CDR2 as SVGEGT. For the CDR3, the DNA is TGTGCCAGCAGCCGAGCAGCCGCCTACGAGCAGTACTTC. Translation gives CASSRAAAYEQYF.

CDR3 amino acids: CASSLILELRTPDTGELFF. In DNA, the CDR3 is TGTGCCAGCAGCTTAATATTGGAGCTCAGGACACCCGACACCGGGGAGCTGTTTTTT. The genes are TRBV7-8 and TRBJ2-2; D may be TRBD1 (5 bases). The CDR3 sequence is 19 residues long. Germline V gene sequence: CDR1 SGHVS, CDR2 FQNEAQ. V lost 2 bases to trimming and J lost 3 bases, with 22 bases between them.

The table lists this clonotype with a few counts. The chain couples TRBV20-1 to TRBJ2-5; TRBD2 agrees at 7 bases. After removal of 5 bases from V and 5 bases from J, the junction contained 5 bases not matched to a gene. Germline values: CDR1 DFQATT, CDR2 SNEGSKA (reference sequence). This CDR3 contains 12 residues. The CDR3 nucleotides read TGCAGTGCTTGGAGGGGAGGGGAGACCCAGTACTTC. Its protein is CSAWRGGETQYF.

This clonotype has at least ten counts. The V gene is TRBV5-1, the J gene TRBJ2-7; D gene uncertain. Germline V gene data show CDR1 as SGHRS and CDR2 as YFSETQ. This CDR3 comprises 11 residues. V lost 4 bases, J lost 2 bases, and 4 bases lay in between. The CDR3 spells CASSGTYEQYF. In nucleotides, the CDR3 is TGCGCCAGCAGCGGAACCTACGAGCAGTACTTC.

The V and J genes are TRBV3-1 and TRBJ2-3, with TRBD2 matching over 8 bases. Germline assignment: CDR1 LGHDT and CDR2 YNNKEL (reference sequence). The CDR3 has 17 residues. V lost 3 bases to trimming and J lost 4 bases; unmatched junction nucleotides: 12. CDR3 DNA: TGTGCCAGCAGCCAGGCCTGGGGTAGCGGGACCGCAGATACGCAGTATTTT. Encoded protein: CASSQAWGSGTADTQYF.

The chain employs TRBV7-8 and TRBJ2-7; no clear D gene. The CDR3 loop spans 13 amino acids. Per the germline V gene, CDR1 is SGHVS and CDR2 is FQNEAQ. Trimming took off 3 bases at V and 5 bases at J, with 11 bases between the two ends. For the CDR3, the DNA is TGTGCCAGCAGCTTCTTTGCTCAGAACGAGCAGTACTTC. Encoded protein: CASSFFAQNEQYF.

CDR3 region: CASNPWGMTSLGDEQFF. CDR3 sequence (DNA): TGTGCCAGCAACCCCTGGGGTATGACTAGCCTGGGAGATGAGCAGTTCTTC. The chain is built from TRBV12-3 or TRBV12-4 and TRBJ2-1, with 7 bases identical to TRBD2. The CDR3 has 17 residues. J lost 8 bases, V lost 7 bases, and 20 bases had no gene match.

This clonotype was counted a few times. This chain connects TRBV15 to TRBJ1-1, with D unclear. V dropped 5 bases and J dropped 1 base, with 11 bases sitting between them. Germline V gene data show CDR1 as LNHNV and CDR2 as YYDKDF (reference sequence). The CDR3 covers 14 residues. CDR3 sequence reads: CATSSNYKNTEAFF. The CDR3 region has the DNA TGTGCCACCAGCTCAAACTACAAGAACACTGAAGCTTTCTTT.

This clonotype was seen at least ten times. The chain links TRBV4-2 to TRBJ1-1; TRBD1 is a possible D gene (6 bases). Germline loops: CDR1 LGHNA, CDR2 YNFKEQ. The CDR3 length is 15 residues. Trimming shortened V by 4 bases and J by 4 bases, and 16 bases separated the two germline ends. The CDR3: CASSPGGGTVTEAFF. CDR3 sequence (DNA): TGTGCCAGCAGCCCGGGAGGGGGGACGGTCACTGAAGCTTTCTTT.

This clonotype was observed a few times. The rearrangement links TRBV20-1 to TRBJ1-2; 12 bases line up with TRBD1. The CDR3 runs to 16 residues. Germline V gene sequence: CDR1 DFQATT, CDR2 SNEGSKA (reference sequence). The ends lost 3 bases at V and 6 bases at J; junction bases unmatched: 11. The CDR3, as DNA: TGCAGTGCTAGCGCAACCCAGGGGACAGGGGGCGATGGCTACACCTTC. Its translation is CSASATQGTGGDGYTF.

In regard to this clonotype: The CDR3 carries no conserved terminal phenylalanine or tryptophan, so it likely arises from a read error. The genes are TRBV10-3 and TRBJ1-2; 8 nucleotides agree with TRBD1. V shed 6 bases and J 3 bases; nucleotides not matched to a gene: 3. The CDR3 consists of 13 residues. Germline assignment: CDR1 ENHRY and CDR2 SYGVKD. CDR3 sequence reads: CAIRPGQDYGYTI. The CDR3 bases are TGTGCCATCAGACCGGGACAGGACTATGGCTACACCATC.

This clonotype occurred many times. The V and J genes are TRBV12-3 or TRBV12-4 and TRBJ2-1; 9 nucleotides agree with TRBD2. V lost 6 bases, J lost 4 bases, and 10 bases stayed unmatched. This CDR3 is 16 amino acids long. CDR3 nucleotides: TGTGCCAGCAGCCGCATGACTAGCGGAGCGTACAATGAGCAGTTCTTC. This encodes CASSRMTSGAYNEQFF.

This clonotype was seen repeatedly, ten times or more. The V and J genes are TRBV29-1 and TRBJ2-1, with TRBD1 matching over 10 bases. V was clipped by 5 bases and J by 6 bases; unmatched bases: 7. Looked up from germline, CDR1 is SQVTM and CDR2 is ANQGSEA. The CDR3 consists of 14 residues. CDR3 sequence: CSVSPGTGANEQFF. CDR3 bases: TGCAGCGTTTCACCCGGGACAGGGGCCAATGAGCAGTTCTTC.

Only a few counts were recorded for this clonotype. V is TRBV5-1 and J is TRBJ1-1; TRBD1 matches 7 bases. Looked up from germline, CDR1 is SGHRS and CDR2 is YFSETQ. Trimming cost V 7 bases and J 4 bases; bases outside gene matches: 10. This CDR3 is built from 14 residues. The CDR3 DNA sequence: TGCGCCAGCGGCGACCCCGGGACAGTCACTGAAGCTTTCTTT. This encodes CASGDPGTVTEAFF. Based on the CDR3 plus reference TRBV5-1 and TRBJ1-1, the full variable domain is KAGVTQTPRYLIKTRGQQVTLSCSPISGHRSVSWYQQTPGQGLQFLFEYFSETQRNKGNFPGRFSGRQFSNSRSEMNVSTLELGDSALYLCASGDPGTVTEAFFGQGTRLTVV.

This clonotype occurred a few times. The chain has TRBV28 and TRBJ1-3; D call uncertain. CDR3 length equals 17 residues. The V gene's germline CDR1 is MDHEN and CDR2 SYDVKM. V was clipped by 4 bases and J by 0 bases, with 16 bases between them. The CDR3 here is CASSSDPGFPSGNTIYF. The DNA for the CDR3 is TGTGCCAGCAGTTCCGATCCCGGGTTTCCCTCTGGAAACACCATATATTTT.

Only a few counts were recorded for this clonotype. The rearrangement links TRBV25-1 to TRBJ2-5, with 8 bases fitting TRBD1. After removal of 7 bases from V and 5 bases from J, the junction contained 6 bases not matched to a gene. The CDR3 sequence is 13 residues long. Per the germline V gene, CDR1 is MGHDK and CDR2 is SYGVNS. The CDR3 region has the DNA TGTGCCAGCATAGGACAGGGTGGTGAGACCCAGTACTTC. It specifies CASIGQGGETQYF.

This clonotype has ten or more counts. The chain has TRBV6-6 and TRBJ1-2; 8 nucleotides match TRBD1. V was clipped by 7 bases and J by 10 bases; unmatched bases: 11. Germline CDR1 MNHNY, CDR2 SVGAGI (reference sequence). This CDR3 has 13 residues. The CDR3: CASTPYDRGAYTF. CDR3 in DNA: TGTGCCAGCACCCCATACGACAGGGGAGCCTACACCTTC.

This clonotype has only a few counts. The chain is built from TRBV12-3 or TRBV12-4 and TRBJ1-5; D unresolved. Trimming took off 3 bases at V and 2 bases at J, with 8 bases between the two ends. CDR3 size: 14 residues. CDR3 nucleotides: TGTGCCAGCAGTTTTAGCGGGGGCAATCAGCCCCAGCATTTT. This sequence encodes CASSFSGGNQPQHF.

This clonotype was observed a few times. The genes are TRBV20-1 and TRBJ2-4; 9 bases align to TRBD1. The V gene's germline CDR1 is DFQATT and CDR2 SNEGSKA (reference sequence). CDR3 length: 16 residues. V lost 2 bases to trimming and J lost 9 bases; unmatched junction nucleotides: 14. The CDR3 coding sequence is TGCAGTGCTAGACCCCGGGACAGGGCCTTTATGGGCATTCAGTACTTC. Protein sequence: CSARPRDRAFMGIQYF.

Ten or more counts support this clonotype. V gene TRBV4-3 combines with J gene TRBJ1-1; 7 positions match TRBD1. This CDR3 spans 15 amino acids. V lost 4 bases and J lost 0; bases outside the gene matches: 5. Per the germline V gene, CDR1 is LGHNA and CDR2 is YSLEER. CDR3 in DNA: TGCGCCAGCAGCCTCCGGACAGGTATGAACACTGAAGCTTTCTTT. Its translation is CASSLRTGMNTEAFF.

This clonotype was counted a few times. The rearrangement links TRBV5-6 to TRBJ2-5; D possibly corresponds to TRBD2 (5 bases). The germline CDR1 and CDR2 sequences are SGHDT and YYEEEE. This CDR3 region has 16 residues. The ends were cut back, 4 bases at V and 5 bases at J, with 21 bases in the middle. DNA for the CDR3: TGTGCCAGCAGCCCAAGCAGAGGGCTAAACGGGGAGACCCAGTACTTC. This encodes CASSPSRGLNGETQYF.

The chain carries TRBV20-1 and TRBJ2-1, with TRBD2 identical over 11 bases. J gave up 1 base and V 0 bases, and 5 bases lay outside the gene matches. This CDR3 spans 17 amino acids. From germline, CDR1 is DFQATT and CDR2 SNEGSKA (reference sequence). The CDR3, as DNA: TGCAGTGCTAGAGATCAGACTAGCGGGATGTCCTACAATGAGCAGTTCTTC. Translated: CSARDQTSGMSYNEQFF.

This clonotype has ten or more counts. The chain uses TRBV25-1 and TRBJ1-3; D is unresolved. Germline CDR1 and CDR2: MGHDK and SYGVNS. V gave up 1 base and J gave up 0 bases, with 7 bases separating them. The CDR3 is 15 residues long. The CDR3 reads CASSEFHLSGNTIYF. In nucleotides, the CDR3 is TGTGCCAGCAGTGAATTCCACCTCTCTGGAAACACCATATATTTT.

There are many counts of this clonotype. This rearrangement joins TRBV29-1 to TRBJ2-1; 7 nucleotides match TRBD1. The CDR3 sequence is 15 residues long. Germline loops: CDR1 SQVTM, CDR2 ANQGSEA. J gave up 0 bases and V 5 bases, and 7 bases lay outside the gene matches. In DNA form, the CDR3 reads TGCAGCGTTTTACAGACAGGGAGCTCCTACAATGAGCAGTTCTTC. It encodes CSVLQTGSSYNEQFF.